The 28 T cell receptor beta chains below come from one sample, sequenced in a study of monozygotic twins with inflammatory bowel disease. Using the 5' RACE reads, TCRdb records one entry per CDR3 protein without DNA. Here the sample table reports over 150,000 distinct CDR3 sequences. Sample: blood. Receptor source: a human donor with ulcerative colitis or Crohn's disease, or a healthy co-twin of an affected twin (not recorded which).

V is TRBV2 and J is TRBJ2-5. This CDR3 comprises 14 residues. The germline V gene encodes CDR1 SNHLY and CDR2 FYNNEI. The CDR3 protein is CASSEDSQYGAQYF.

This chain links TRBV19 with TRBJ2-7; the D call of TRBD1 rests on TCRdb alone, since no DNA is present to check it. The CDR3 extends over 14 amino acids. Germline CDR1 and CDR2: LNHDA and SQIVND (reference sequence). Here the CDR3 reads CASGGGSYSGEQYF.

This chain links TRBV12-3 or TRBV12-4 with TRBJ2-1. The CDR3 is 12 residues long. CDR3: CASSFSKDEQFF.

This chain joins TRBV5-4 and TRBJ2-2. Germline V gene sequence: CDR1 SGHNT, CDR2 YYREEE (reference sequence). This CDR3 has 14 amino acids. The CDR3 region is CASSLGLNTGELFF.

The rearrangement uses TRBV11-1 and TRBJ2-7; TCRdb outputs TRBD2, but without DNA this stays unchecked. CDR3 length: 13 residues. Germline V gene lookup returns CDR1 SGHAT and CDR2 FQDESV (reference sequence). The CDR3 here is CASSSRAGYEQYF.

The CDR3 protein is CATSGGGESHIQYF. The chain has TRBV15 and TRBJ2-4; TCRdb gives TRBD2 as the D gene, but with no DNA this cannot be confirmed. The CDR3 contains 14 residues. The germline CDR1 and CDR2 sequences are LNHNV and YYDKDF (reference sequence). The whole variable domain, filled in from reference TRBV15 and TRBJ2-4, reads DAMVIQNPRYQVTQFGKPVTLSCSQTLNHNVMYWYQQKSSQAPKLLFHYYDKDFNNEADTPDNFQSRRPNTSFCFLDIRSPGLGDTAMYLCATSGGGESHIQYFGAGTRLSVL.

The chain combines TRBV6-2 or TRBV6-3 with TRBJ2-7; TCRdb lists TRBD2, though no DNA is available to test this call. CDR1 MNHEY and CDR2 SVGEGT come from the germline V gene. The CDR3 runs to 13 residues. CDR3 in amino acids: CASNLAGAYEQYF.

The chain has TRBV20-1 and TRBJ2-1; TCRdb gives TRBD1 as the D gene, but with no DNA this cannot be confirmed. From germline, CDR1 is DFQATT and CDR2 SNEGSKA (reference sequence). The CDR3 runs 16 residues. CDR3 sequence reads: CSAREGGGRAFNEQFF.

The rearrangement joins TRBV6-5 to TRBJ2-5; lacking DNA, the TRBD1 call made by TCRdb goes unchecked. Per the germline V gene, CDR1 is MNHEY and CDR2 is SVGAGI. The CDR3 totals 17 residues. The CDR3 is CASTEKGMTDFQETQYF.

This sequence joins TRBV10-3 and TRBJ2-7; the TRBD2 assignment by TCRdb is unverifiable without DNA. CDR1 is ENHRY, CDR2 SYGVKD, per germline. The CDR3 contains 14 residues. The chain's CDR3 is CAIRTSGNSYEQYF.

The CDR3 here is CASSRAGTSNYNEQFF. The chain links TRBV5-1 to TRBJ2-1; TCRdb reports TRBD2, a call that lacks DNA to check it against. The length of the CDR3 is 16 residues. The germline gives CDR1 SGHRS, CDR2 YFSETQ.

The V gene is TRBV14, the J gene TRBJ1-6. Germline V lookup: CDR1 SGHDN, CDR2 FVKESK. The CDR3 consists of 12 residues. The CDR3 sequence: CASSLGDSPLHF.

The gene calls are TRBV2 and TRBJ2-3; TCRdb's D call of TRBD2 is untestable without DNA. This CDR3 is built from 14 residues. Germline CDR1 is SNHLY and CDR2 is FYNNEI. The CDR3: CASSLGPLVDTQYF.

The genes are TRBV5-1 and TRBJ2-5; TCRdb gives TRBD1 as the D gene, but with no DNA this cannot be confirmed. CDR1 is SGHRS and CDR2 is YFSETQ in the germline V gene. The CDR3 totals 16 residues. CDR3 sequence reads: CASSLADRLDQETQYF.

V is TRBV20-1 and J is TRBJ2-1; TCRdb returns TRBD2, unconfirmable since there is no DNA. Germline CDR1 reads DFQATT; CDR2 reads SNEGSKA (reference sequence). This CDR3 is built from 17 residues. CDR3 protein: CSARDPLAGGRHNEQFF.

This chain joins TRBV10-2 and TRBJ2-7; TCRdb selects TRBD2, and the lack of DNA leaves this call unchecked. Germline V gives CDR1 WSHSY, CDR2 SAAADI. The CDR3 contains 15 residues. CDR3 region: CASSELGPSPYEQYF.

The chain employs TRBV7-3 and TRBJ2-3. CDR1 and CDR2 (germline): SGHTA, FQGTGA. The CDR3 runs 14 residues. CDR3 protein: CASSLSRSTDTQYF.

The chain carries TRBV2 and TRBJ2-1; with no DNA, the TCRdb D assignment of TRBD1 cannot be verified. The CDR3 totals 19 residues. Germline values: CDR1 SNHLY, CDR2 FYNNEI. CDR3 protein: CASSVGGHRDGVSYNEQFF.

V usage is TRBV7-3 and J usage is TRBJ2-2; TCRdb lists TRBD2, though no DNA is available to test this call. Germline V CDR1 and CDR2: SGHTA, FQGTGA. This CDR3 region has 15 residues. CDR3 sequence: CASSPIDAGLGELFF.

V gene TRBV28 combines with J gene TRBJ2-7. The germline CDR1 and CDR2 sequences are MDHEN and SYDVKM. The CDR3 runs 11 residues. CDR3 amino acids: CASSPYYEQYF.

The rearrangement uses TRBV10-3 and TRBJ2-1; TCRdb outputs TRBD1, but without DNA this stays unchecked. Germline CDR1 and CDR2: ENHRY and SYGVKD. The CDR3 is 12 amino acids. CDR3 sequence reads: CAISESGIEQFF.

The genes are TRBV14 and TRBJ1-1; TCRdb's D call of TRBD1 is untestable without DNA. Germline V gene lookup returns CDR1 SGHDN and CDR2 FVKESK. The CDR3 has 13 amino acids. CDR3 sequence: CASSQTRDTEAFF.

The rearrangement links TRBV2 to TRBJ1-2. CDR1 SNHLY and CDR2 FYNNEI come from the germline V gene. This CDR3 is 16 amino acids long. CDR3 region: CASSVLQSSRAVGYTF.

J is TRBJ1-2 and V is TRBV7-2. The germline CDR1 and CDR2 sequences are SGHTA and FQGNSA. This CDR3 has 14 residues. The CDR3 loop is CASSHRVARYGYTF.

The rearrangement links TRBV24-1 to TRBJ2-5; TCRdb reports TRBD1, a call that lacks DNA to check it against. The CDR3 extends over 13 amino acids. The V gene's germline CDR1 is KGHDR and CDR2 SFDVKD. The CDR3 region is CATSVDSQETQYF.

The genes are TRBV7-9 and TRBJ2-5; TCRdb's D gene call, TRBD1, goes unchecked for lack of DNA. CDR3 length: 13 residues. Germline V lookup: CDR1 SEHNR, CDR2 FQNEAQ (reference sequence). The CDR3 here is CASSWDSSETQYF.

The chain employs TRBV2 and TRBJ1-5; TCRdb returns TRBD1, unconfirmable since there is no DNA. The germline V gene encodes CDR1 SNHLY and CDR2 FYNNEI. CDR3 size: 14 residues. The CDR3: CASSGDTRNQPQHF. Filled out from reference TRBV2 and TRBJ1-5, the complete variable domain reads EPEVTQTPSHQVTQMGQEVILRCVPISNHLYFYWYRQILGQKVEFLVSFYNNEISEKSEIFDDQFSVERPDGSNFTLKIRSTKLEDSAMYFCASSGDTRNQPQHFGDGTRLSIL.

This chain links TRBV5-5 with TRBJ2-7; TCRdb's D call of TRBD2 is untestable without DNA. The CDR3 consists of 14 residues. Germline V gene data show CDR1 as SGHKS and CDR2 as YYEKEE (reference sequence). The CDR3 region is CASSSTSGAYEQYF.